These T cell receptor beta chains were read from a single sample in a study of blood T cell repertoires in COVID-19. The table came from immunoSEQ multiplex PCR; TCRdb's copy has only in-frame clones and leaves some out. This sample has approximately 21,000 clones, with roughly 88% found just once. The source material was peripheral blood. These receptors were taken from an elderly woman with active or convalescent COVID-19. The CDR3 runs from the conserved cysteine through the conserved F or W. Each record gives: clone size, J gene, V gene, D gene, CDR3 DNA, CDR3 protein. The D gene is left open where the match is weak. Some rows mark clone size as missing; the rest say once, few, many or name a class of expanded clone.

size: few
J: TRBJ2-5
V: TRBV5-1
D: TRBD1
DNA: TGCGCCAGCAGCCCCTCCAGGGGGCCGCGGGAAGAGACCCAGTACTTC
CDR3: CASSPSRGPREETQYF

size: .
J: TRBJ2-3
V: TRBV7-3
D: TRBD1
DNA: TGTGCCAGCAGCGCTCGGACAGGGGGCACAGATACGCAGTATTTT
CDR3: CASSARTGGTDTQYF

size: .
J: TRBJ2-5
V: TRBV5-1
D: .
DNA: TGCGCCAGCAGCTTGTCCCGGACACGATCCCAAGAGACCCAGTACTTC
CDR3: CASSLSRTRSQETQYF

size: .
J: TRBJ2-7
V: TRBV6-2/TRBV6-3
D: .
DNA: TGTGCCAGCAGCCCCGGAGGACCGTACGAGCAGTACTTC
CDR3: CASSPGGPYEQYF

size: .
J: TRBJ2-7
V: TRBV11-1
D: TRBD2
DNA: TGTGCCAGCAGCCCCCTAAGGACTAGCGGCTACGAGCAGTACTTC
CDR3: CASSPLRTSGYEQYF

size: .
J: TRBJ2-7
V: TRBV5-4
D: .
DNA: TGTGCCAGCAGCTTGGAGGGGCTCTCCTACGAGCAGTACTTC
CDR3: CASSLEGLSYEQYF

size: few
J: TRBJ1-1
V: TRBV18
D: TRBD1
DNA: TGTGCCAGCTCATTCACCGGGACAGGGACGGTAAACACTGAAGCTTTCTTT
CDR3: CASSFTGTGTVNTEAFF

size: .
J: TRBJ2-6
V: TRBV14
D: .
DNA: TGTGCCAGCAGCCGGGGACTTTTCTCTGGGGCCAACGTCCTGACTTTC
CDR3: CASSRGLFSGANVLTF

size: .
J: TRBJ1-4
V: TRBV5-1
D: .
DNA: TGCGCCAGCAGCTTGCTGGGTATCGGGGAGGGCGAAAAACTGTTTTTT
CDR3: CASSLLGIGEGEKLFF

size: .
J: TRBJ2-2
V: TRBV6-2/TRBV6-3
D: .
DNA: TGTGCCAGCAGCACCGACTACTCAACCGGGGAGCTGTTTTTT
CDR3: CASSTDYSTGELFF

size: .
J: TRBJ1-6
V: TRBV30
D: .
DNA: TGTGCCTGGAGTGTCCCCACAGGATTCACCCTCCACTTT
CDR3: CAWSVPTGFTLHF

size: .
J: TRBJ1-2
V: TRBV7-2
D: .
DNA: TGTGCCAGCAGCGTCGAGTACAGTTCTAACTATGGCTACACCTTC
CDR3: CASSVEYSSNYGYTF

size: .
J: TRBJ1-1
V: TRBV5-1
D: TRBD1
DNA: TGCGCCAGCAGCTTGGCAGGGGGGATCACTGAAGCTTTCTTT
CDR3: CASSLAGGITEAFF

size: .
J: TRBJ1-2
V: TRBV28
D: .
DNA: TGTGCCAGCAGTCTACTTAATGTGAACTATGGCTACACCTTC
CDR3: CASSLLNVNYGYTF

size: .
J: TRBJ1-2
V: TRBV30
D: .
DNA: TGTGCCTGGAGTCGACAGGTCTATGGCTACACCTTC
CDR3: CAWSRQVYGYTF

size: .
J: TRBJ1-2
V: TRBV6-5
D: TRBD1
DNA: TGTGCCAGCAGGGAGGACAGGGGTGACTATGGCTACACCTTC
CDR3: CASREDRGDYGYTF

size: .
J: TRBJ2-7
V: TRBV18
D: TRBD2
DNA: TGTGCCAGCTCACCCATCTTTCGGACTAGCGGGGGCCAAGCCTACGAGCAGTACTTC
CDR3: CASSPIFRTSGGQAYEQYF

size: once
J: TRBJ2-3
V: TRBV27
D: .
DNA: TGTGCCAGCATCAGGAGGGGGGGCCACACAGATACGCAGTATTTT
CDR3: CASIRRGGHTDTQYF

size: .
J: TRBJ2-5
V: TRBV27
D: TRBD2
DNA: TGTGCCAGCAGTTTATCGGTGGCTAGCGGGGAGACCCAGTACTTC
CDR3: CASSLSVASGETQYF

size: .
J: TRBJ1-1
V: TRBV6-6
D: TRBD1
DNA: TGTGCCAGCAAGGAATTCACAGGGGGCGCGGCTGAAGCTTTCTTT
CDR3: CASKEFTGGAAEAFF

size: few
J: TRBJ1-3
V: TRBV5-1
D: TRBD1
DNA: TGCGCCAGCAGCTCTCAGGGGGACTCTGGAAACACCATATATTTT
CDR3: CASSSQGDSGNTIYF

size: .
J: TRBJ2-5
V: TRBV7-9
D: .
DNA: TGTGCCAGCAGCTCGCAAGAGACCCAGTACTTC
CDR3: CASSSQETQYF

size: .
J: TRBJ2-3
V: TRBV7-9
D: .
DNA: TGTGCCAGCAGCGCTCCCGGGGCAGATACGCAGTATTTT
CDR3: CASSAPGADTQYF

size: .
J: TRBJ1-5
V: TRBV6-2/TRBV6-3
D: TRBD1
DNA: TGTGCCAGCAGTTACTCGGGACAGATTAGCAATCAGCCCCAGCATTTT
CDR3: CASSYSGQISNQPQHF

size: .
J: TRBJ2-4
V: TRBV7-3
D: TRBD2
DNA: TGTGCCAGCAGCTGGACTAGCGGGACCAAAAACATTCAGTACTTC
CDR3: CASSWTSGTKNIQYF

size: .
J: TRBJ2-7
V: TRBV7-2
D: TRBD2
DNA: TGTGCCAGCAGCTTAGCCCCACCCGGGACTAGCGGTAACGAGCAGTACTTC
CDR3: CASSLAPPGTSGNEQYF

size: .
J: TRBJ2-2
V: TRBV5-4
D: .
DNA: TGTGCCAGCAGCTTGTCGGTGGGGGGGCCGAACACCGGGGAGCTGTTTTTT
CDR3: CASSLSVGGPNTGELFF

size: .
J: TRBJ2-3
V: TRBV11-3
D: TRBD2
DNA: TGTGCCAGCAGCGCACGGACTAGCGGGGGGGTCACAGATACGCAGTATTTT
CDR3: CASSARTSGGVTDTQYF

size: .
J: TRBJ1-1
V: TRBV11-3
D: .
DNA: TGTGCCAGCAGCGGCGCCGCGGAGACTGAAGCTTTCTTT
CDR3: CASSGAAETEAFF

size: once
J: TRBJ1-6
V: TRBV6-6
D: .
DNA: TGTGCCAGCAGTCATGGACAGTCTAATTCACCCCTCCACTTT
CDR3: CASSHGQSNSPLHF

size: .
J: TRBJ2-7
V: TRBV5-5
D: TRBD2
DNA: TGTGCCAGCAGCTTGGGGACTAGCGGACGAAACTACGAGCAGTACTTC
CDR3: CASSLGTSGRNYEQYF

size: .
J: TRBJ1-2
V: TRBV20-1
D: TRBD1
DNA: TGCAGTGCTAGTGACAGGGGTGCCTATGGCTACACCTTC
CDR3: CSASDRGAYGYTF

size: .
J: TRBJ2-7
V: TRBV9
D: TRBD1
DNA: TGTGCCAGCAGCGTAGACGGGACAGGACAGTACGAGCAGTACTTC
CDR3: CASSVDGTGQYEQYF

size: .
J: TRBJ1-5
V: TRBV24-1
D: .
DNA: TGTGCCACCAGTGGGGGAGGAGGCAATCAGCCCCAGCATTTT
CDR3: CATSGGGGNQPQHF

size: .
J: TRBJ2-7
V: TRBV25-1
D: .
DNA: TGTGCCAGCAGTGAAGGGGGGGCCTACTACGAGCAGTACTTC
CDR3: CASSEGGAYYEQYF